The 23 T cell receptor beta chains given below trace back to one sample, sequenced in a study of T cell responses to AZD1222 COVID-19 vaccine. Here immunoSEQ multiplex PCR was the method, and the copy in TCRdb shows in-frame clones only, minus some. Here the sample spans just over 80,000 clones, 80% to 90% being singletons. Sequencing was performed on peripheral blood, taken on day 0 of AZD1222 vaccination. The receptors shown here come from an adult in good health.

J is TRBJ2-1 and V is TRBV24-1; possibly TRBD1 for D (6 bases). Trimming took 3 bases from V and 10 from J, leaving 12 bases between them. This CDR3 is built from 13 residues. CDR1 is KGHDR and CDR2 is SFDVKD in the germline V gene. CDR3 region: CATSDGTQREQFF. The CDR3 DNA reads TGTGCCACCAGTGATGGGACACAGCGAGAGCAGTTCTTC.

The sample holds one count of this clone. This chain links TRBV7-2 with TRBJ1-2; D gene ambiguous. CDR1 SGHTA and CDR2 FQGNSA come from the germline V gene. V was cut by 1 base and J by 7 bases, with 10 bases left in between. This CDR3 spans 13 amino acids. The CDR3 sequence is CASSLELGSGYTF. For the CDR3, the DNA is TGTGCCAGCAGCTTAGAGCTGGGAAGTGGCTACACCTTC.

The chain employs TRBV10-3 and TRBJ2-7; the match to TRBD2 covers 11 bases. Germline V gives CDR1 ENHRY, CDR2 SYGVKD. J lost 2 bases, V lost 3 bases, and 3 bases had no gene match. This CDR3 comprises 15 residues. The CDR3 loop is CAISDLAGGAYEQYF. In DNA form, the CDR3 reads TGTGCCATCAGTGACCTAGCGGGGGGAGCCTACGAGCAGTACTTC.

J is TRBJ1-4 and V is TRBV19, with 12 bases identical to TRBD1. The CDR3 consists of 16 residues. CDR1 LNHDA and CDR2 SQIVND come from the germline V gene (reference sequence). V was clipped by 10 bases and J by 6 bases; unmatched bases: 12. The CDR3 loop reads CATSRDRGRGDEKLFF. In nucleotides, the CDR3 is TGTGCCACCTCCCGGGACAGGGGGCGAGGTGATGAAAAACTGTTTTTT.

The J gene is TRBJ2-5, the V gene TRBV7-3; D unresolved. V shed 3 bases and J shed 2 bases, with 16 bases lying between them. This CDR3 has 16 amino acids. From germline, CDR1 is SGHTA and CDR2 FQGTGA. The CDR3 DNA sequence: TGTGCCAGCAGCTTCTTGCCCAAGGGCGTACAAGAGACCCAGTACTTC. Its protein product is CASSFLPKGVQETQYF. The whole variable domain, remainder taken from reference TRBV7-3 and TRBJ2-5, is GAGVSQTPSNKVTEKGKYVELRCDPISGHTALYWYRQSLGQGPEFLIYFQGTGAADDSGLPNDRFFAVRPEGSVSTLKIQRTERGDSAVYLCASSFLPKGVQETQYFGPGTRLLVL.

The chain carries TRBV7-2 and TRBJ1-6, with D perhaps TRBD1 (6 bases). Trimming left V 2 bases short and J 2 bases short, with 16 bases between. Per the germline V gene, CDR1 is SGHTA and CDR2 is FQGNSA. This CDR3 comprises 18 residues. CDR3: CASSLSRGGGAYNSPLHF. Written as DNA, the CDR3 is TGTGCCAGCAGCTTATCTAGGGGGGGAGGGGCCTATAATTCACCCCTCCACTTT.

Only one count was recorded for this clone. J is TRBJ2-2 and V is TRBV19; 7 bases are shared with TRBD1. The ends lost 7 bases at V and 0 bases at J; junction bases unmatched: 11. Germline V gene sequence: CDR1 LNHDA, CDR2 SQIVND (reference sequence). The CDR3 contains 17 residues. CDR3 amino acids: CASIKGAGASNTGELFF. The CDR3 DNA sequence: TGTGCCAGTATAAAGGGGGCAGGGGCTTCGAACACCGGGGAGCTGTTTTTT.

The J gene is TRBJ1-2, the V gene TRBV6-5; D remains unclear. CDR1 MNHEY and CDR2 SVGAGI come from the germline V gene. Trimming left V 2 bases short and J 0 bases short, with 10 bases between. The CDR3 spans 15 residues. Here the CDR3 DNA reads TGTGCCAGCAGTTACAAGGGCAGAGCTAACTATGGCTACACCTTC. Translating it yields CASSYKGRANYGYTF.

V and J are TRBV7-6 and TRBJ2-1, with a tentative D call TRBD1 (6 bases). CDR3 length equals 16 residues. The V end was cut by 2 bases, the J end by 1 base, with 12 bases between. CDR1 SGHVS and CDR2 FNYEAQ come from the germline V gene. The DNA for the CDR3 is TGTGCCAGCAGCTTAACCTCCAGGGGATCCTACAATGAGCAGTTCTTC. Translation: CASSLTSRGSYNEQFF.

This chain links TRBV4-1 with TRBJ1-2; 11 bases line up with TRBD1. CDR1 MGHRA and CDR2 YSYEKL come from the germline V gene. J was trimmed by 2 bases and V by 4 bases; bases with no gene match: 15. The CDR3 consists of 19 residues. The DNA of the CDR3 is TGCGCCAGCAGCCGCCTACCAGGGACAGGGGGTGGTCTAAACTATGGCTACACCTTC. It is translated as CASSRLPGTGGGLNYGYTF.

The chain uses TRBV5-1 and TRBJ1-2; D not resolved. V dropped 4 bases and J dropped 8 bases, with 15 bases sitting between them. From germline, CDR1 is SGHRS and CDR2 YFSETQ. This CDR3 comprises 13 residues. CDR3 nucleotides: TGCGCCAGCAGCCGTGGGGAATCGGGAGGCTACACCTTC. Amino acid sequence: CASSRGESGGYTF.

The chain combines TRBV6-5 with TRBJ1-5; tentative D call: TRBD1 (6 bases). V lost 5 bases and J lost 7, with 18 bases in between. The CDR3 has 15 amino acids. Germline V gene data show CDR1 as MNHEY and CDR2 as SVGAGI. The DNA of the CDR3 is TGTGCCAGCAGTAACAGGGATGGTGGCCGCCAGCCCCAGCATTTT. Its translation: CASSNRDGGRQPQHF.

The chain couples TRBV24-1 to TRBJ1-2, with 10 bases lining up with TRBD1. The junction had 7 bases not matched to a gene; V was cut back by 3 bases and J by 7 bases. CDR3 length: 15 residues. Per the germline V gene, CDR1 is KGHDR and CDR2 is SFDVKD. The CDR3 sequence is CATSDVGQGSVGYTF. The CDR3 DNA reads TGTGCCACCAGTGATGTGGGACAGGGGTCGGTTGGCTACACCTTC.

The chain is built from TRBV29-1 and TRBJ1-2; D perhaps matches TRBD1 (5 bases). Germline V gene lookup returns CDR1 SQVTM and CDR2 ANQGSEA. Trimming removed 6 bases at V and 7 bases at J, with 15 bases between. The CDR3 extends over 12 amino acids. Written as DNA, the CDR3 is TGCAGCGTAATAAGGGGCGCGGGTGGCTACACCTTC. It codes for CSVIRGAGGYTF.

The chain couples TRBV28 to TRBJ1-1, with D tentatively TRBD1 (5 bases). The V and J ends lost 8 bases and 3 bases respectively, with 19 bases between them. The CDR3 sequence is 15 residues long. Germline CDR1 reads MDHEN; CDR2 reads SYDVKM. CDR3 in amino acids: CASRSGGMGDTEAFF. Here the CDR3 DNA reads TGTGCCAGCCGCTCGGGGGGGATGGGGGACACTGAAGCTTTCTTT.

Note on this clone: The junction and the germline gene differ at one end; a read error may be behind it. The chain has TRBV7-8 and TRBJ1-2, with unresolved D. CDR3 length equals 15 residues. The V gene's germline CDR1 is SGHVS and CDR2 FQNEAQ. As DNA, the CDR3 is TGTGCCAGCAGCTCGGAAGCCACCACTAAATATGGCTACACCTTC. This sequence encodes CASSSEATTKYGYTF.

Comment on this clone: This sample also contains other DNA sequences that code for the same CDR3. V and J are TRBV24-1 and TRBJ2-1; no clear D. Germline CDR1 reads KGHDR; CDR2 reads SFDVKD. This CDR3 comprises 12 residues. Trimming left V 7 bases short and J 0 bases short, with 3 bases between. The CDR3 bases are TGTGCCACCAGGTCCTCCTACAATGAGCAGTTCTTC. As protein: CATRSSYNEQFF.

V usage is TRBV5-1 and J usage is TRBJ2-5; 8 nucleotides align to TRBD2. Trimming at V came to 6 bases and at J to 5 bases, leaving 9 bases not matched to a gene. The germline V gene has CDR1 SGHRS and CDR2 YFSETQ. The CDR3 sequence is 14 residues long. CDR3 amino acids: CASTPGGARETQYF. In DNA, the CDR3 is TGCGCCAGCACCCCGGGGGGGGCCAGGGAGACCCAGTACTTC. The full variable domain, completed using reference TRBV5-1 and TRBJ2-5, is KAGVTQTPRYLIKTRGQQVTLSCSPISGHRSVSWYQQTPGQGLQFLFEYFSETQRNKGNFPGRFSGRQFSNSRSEMNVSTLELGDSALYLCASTPGGARETQYFGPGTRLLVL.

The rearrangement joins TRBV13 to TRBJ2-5; D uncertain. V was shortened by 2 bases and J by 7 bases, with 8 bases between the two germline ends. The V gene's germline CDR1 is PRHDT and CDR2 FYEKMQ (reference sequence). The CDR3 is 12 residues long. The CDR3 sequence: CASSLSQRTQYF. In nucleotides, the CDR3 is TGTGCCAGCAGCTTATCCCAAAGGACCCAGTACTTC.

V gene TRBV2 combines with J gene TRBJ2-7, with D perhaps TRBD2 (5 bases). Germline loops: CDR1 SNHLY, CDR2 FYNNEI. The ends were cut back, 2 bases at V and 2 bases at J, with 7 bases in the middle. CDR3 length equals 13 residues. CDR3 residues: CASSERTPYEQYF. The CDR3 DNA sequence: TGTGCCAGCAGTGAACGGACTCCCTACGAGCAGTACTTC.

The V gene is TRBV2, the J gene TRBJ1-5; weak D call: TRBD1 (6 bases). Germline V gene lookup returns CDR1 SNHLY and CDR2 FYNNEI. CDR3 length: 14 amino acids. The V end lost 7 bases, the J end lost 3 bases, and 13 bases lay between the germline ends. CDR3 nucleotides: TGTGCCAGCATGGGACAAAACCTCAATCAGCCCCAGCATTTT. Its protein product is CASMGQNLNQPQHF.

The chain is built from TRBV9 and TRBJ2-2, with a weak D call TRBD2 (5 bases). The CDR3 spans 18 residues. Germline V gene sequence: CDR1 SGDLS, CDR2 YYNGEE. Trimming cost V 0 bases and J 1 base, with 16 bases left between them. In DNA, the CDR3 is TGTGCCAGCAGCGTAGCGGGCTTGGGCGGGTTGAACACCGGGGAGCTGTTTTTT. It specifies CASSVAGLGGLNTGELFF.

The genes are TRBV20-1 and TRBJ1-1, with a tentative D call TRBD1 (6 bases). CDR3 length equals 11 residues. CDR1 is DFQATT and CDR2 is SNEGSKA in the germline V gene (reference sequence). The ends were cut back, 5 bases at V and 6 bases at J, with 10 bases in the middle. CDR3 residues: CSASAGAEAFF. CDR3 sequence (DNA): TGCAGTGCTTCGGCAGGGGCTGAAGCTTTCTTT.